The text below deals with one T cell receptor (beta chain). V lost 1 base and J lost 2, with 5 bases in between. CDR3 length equals 13 residues. Germline V gives CDR1 LGHNT, CDR2 FRNRAP. TCRdb's copy holds only in-frame clones and misses some; the assay was immunoSEQ multiplex PCR. Here the sample spans roughly 190,000 clones, around 84% being singletons. The data originate from a study of blood T cell repertoires in COVID-19. Sequences were obtained from peripheral blood. This clonotype was sampled from a woman aged 65 to 85 with COVID-19, enrolled during active disease. The genes are TRBV12-5 and TRBJ1-2; no clear D. CDR3 DNA: TGTGCTAGTGGTTTGGACAGCAACTATGGCTACACCTTC. This translates into CASGLDSNYGYTF.